Shown below are 25 T cell receptor beta chains from a single sample sequenced in a study of control samples from healthy donors and cancer patients (dated by TCRdb to 2020 to 2021). The library was obtained by the immunoSEQ multiplex PCR assay. Imported from immuneACCESS, the table was reduced by TCRdb to in-frame sequences with V and J called. These copies leave out some clones; in studies compared against another copy, an unresolved V gene accounts for under half, and the cause of the remainder is not known. For this sample the table gives more than 70,000 clones, of which roughly nine tenths were detected only once. Around 0.9% of the sample is in the top ten clones. Sequencing was carried out using blood. The receptors were sampled from a woman in her 30s in good health.

This chain joins TRBV18 and TRBJ1-2, with TRBD1 matching over 7 bases. CDR1 is KGHSH and CDR2 is LQKENI in the germline V gene. The CDR3 covers 13 residues. The junction had 3 bases not matched to a gene; V was cut back by 2 bases and J by 6 bases. CDR3 sequence reads: CASSPYGTDGYTF. In DNA form, the CDR3 reads TGTGCCAGCTCACCATACGGGACAGATGGCTACACCTTC.

The chain combines TRBV2 with TRBJ2-7; possibly TRBD1 for D (6 bases). In germline, CDR1 is SNHLY, CDR2 FYNNEI. This CDR3 has 14 residues. V was pared by 4 bases and J by 0 bases, with 10 bases between. The CDR3 is CASSGDRRSYEQYF. The CDR3 nucleotides read TGTGCCAGCAGTGGAGACAGGCGCTCCTACGAGCAGTACTTC.

As to this clone: Within the sample, other DNA sequences also encode this same CDR3. V and J are TRBV5-1 and TRBJ1-6, with D hard to call. Germline CDR1 and CDR2: SGHRS and YFSETQ. The CDR3 runs 15 residues. The V and J ends lost 0 bases and 5 bases respectively, with 9 bases between them. The CDR3 protein is CASSLGTGDNSPLHF. CDR3 nucleotides: TGCGCCAGCAGCTTGGGGACCGGCGATAATTCACCCCTCCACTTT.

The chain recombines TRBV9 with TRBJ2-3, with 15 positions matching TRBD2. Germline V gene sequence: CDR1 SGDLS, CDR2 YYNGEE. J gave up 2 bases and V 0 bases, and 7 bases lay outside the gene matches. The CDR3 runs 19 residues. In DNA, the CDR3 is TGTGCCAGCAGCGTAGCTACCGGGACTAGCGGGGGGTACACAGATACGCAGTATTTT. It codes for CASSVATGTSGGYTDTQYF.

V usage is TRBV2 and J usage is TRBJ1-5; unclear D gene. The CDR3 covers 13 residues. Trimming took off 4 bases at V and 6 bases at J, with 10 bases between the two ends. Germline assignment: CDR1 SNHLY and CDR2 FYNNEI. CDR3 loop: CASSGGNPQPQHF. The CDR3 coding sequence is TGTGCCAGCAGTGGGGGAAACCCTCAGCCCCAGCATTTT.

The CDR3 loop is CASSSPPYEQYF. CDR3 nucleotide sequence: TGTGCCAGCAGTTCACCTCCCTACGAGCAGTACTTC. The V gene is TRBV27, the J gene TRBJ2-7; D gene ambiguous. Germline lookup yields CDR1 MNHEY and CDR2 SMNVEV (reference sequence). Between the trimmed V and J ends, which lost 4 bases and 2 bases, there was a span of 6 bases. This CDR3 comprises 12 residues.

The chain combines TRBV7-9 with TRBJ2-1; weak D call: TRBD2 (6 bases). The ends were cut back, 2 bases at V and 14 bases at J, with 16 bases in the middle. CDR3 length: 13 amino acids. Germline V gives CDR1 SEHNR, CDR2 FQNEAQ (reference sequence). CDR3 sequence reads: CASSLLTSFFEFF. CDR3 DNA: TGTGCCAGCAGCTTACTGACTAGTTTTTTCGAGTTCTTC. Combining the CDR3 with reference TRBV7-9 and TRBJ2-1 gives the whole variable domain DTGVSQNPRHKITKRGQNVTFRCDPISEHNRLYWYRQTLGQGPEFLTYFQNEAQLEKSRLLSDRFSAERPKGSFSTLEIQRTEQGDSAMYLCASSLLTSFFEFFGPGTRLTVL.

V and J are TRBV6-5 and TRBJ1-5; TRBD1 matches at 8 bases. Germline-derived CDR1 and CDR2 are MNHEY and SVGAGI. Losses at the gene ends were 6 bases for V and 1 base for J; bases not matched to a gene: 2. The CDR3 consists of 14 residues. The CDR3 reads CASRDRVSNQPQHF. The CDR3, as DNA: TGTGCCAGCAGGGACAGGGTAAGCAATCAGCCCCAGCATTTT.

This clone has more than one count but fewer than ten. The V call is TRBV18, the J call TRBJ2-7, with no clear D. This CDR3 has 13 amino acids. Trimming removed 6 bases from V and 3 bases from J, with 12 bases in between. The germline V gene has CDR1 KGHSH and CDR2 LQKENI. The chain's CDR3 is CASSPADVYEQYF. CDR3 in DNA: TGTGCCAGCTCCCCGGCGGACGTCTACGAGCAGTACTTC.

The rearrangement links TRBV5-1 to TRBJ1-2, with D tentatively TRBD1 (5 bases). Per the germline V gene, CDR1 is SGHRS and CDR2 is YFSETQ. The CDR3 has 16 residues. Trimming shortened V by 4 bases and J by 4 bases, and 20 bases separated the two germline ends. The CDR3 spells CASSGEVGREPYGYTF. In nucleotides, the CDR3 is TGCGCCAGCAGCGGGGAGGTCGGCAGGGAACCCTATGGCTACACCTTC.

The table lists this clone with a few counts. The chain carries TRBV4-1 and TRBJ2-2; 8 nucleotides match TRBD1. The V gene end was trimmed by 6 bases and the J gene end by 2 bases; junction bases not matched to a gene: 2. The CDR3 sequence is 14 residues long. From germline, CDR1 is MGHRA and CDR2 YSYEKL. CDR3 residues: CASSDRGNTGELFF. The CDR3, as DNA: TGCGCCAGCAGTGACAGGGGAAACACCGGGGAGCTGTTTTTT.

V gene TRBV7-3 combines with J gene TRBJ1-1; 8 nucleotides agree with TRBD1. The CDR3 loop spans 15 amino acids. The J segment lost 6 bases and the V segment lost 1 base, leaving 7 bases of the junction unmatched. CDR1 is SGHTA, CDR2 FQGTGA, per germline. CDR3 amino acids: CASSLNGLTGAEAFF. As DNA, the CDR3 is TGTGCCAGCAGCTTAAACGGCCTGACAGGGGCTGAAGCTTTCTTT.

The rearrangement joins TRBV29-1 to TRBJ1-4; D is possibly TRBD1 (6 bases). Between the trimmed V and J ends, which lost 6 bases and 0 bases, there was a span of 11 bases. Germline V CDR1 and CDR2: SQVTM, ANQGSEA. This CDR3 is built from 14 residues. DNA for the CDR3: TGCAGCGTGACAGGCCACGCAACTAATGAAAAACTGTTTTTT. Protein: CSVTGHATNEKLFF.

The chain is built from TRBV4-1 and TRBJ1-5; D gene ambiguous. Trimming stripped 3 bases from V and 0 bases from J, with 9 bases between. CDR1 MGHRA and CDR2 YSYEKL come from the germline V gene. The CDR3 has 15 amino acids. DNA of the CDR3: TGCGCCAGCAGCCACCGACACTTTAGCAATCAGCCCCAGCATTTT. It translates to CASSHRHFSNQPQHF.

The chain carries TRBV4-1 and TRBJ2-2; D is unclear. CDR1 and CDR2 (germline): MGHRA, YSYEKL. This CDR3 comprises 15 residues. Trimming left V 3 bases short and J 0 bases short, with 8 bases between. The CDR3 protein is CASSHGKSNTGELFF. In nucleotides, the CDR3 is TGCGCCAGCAGCCATGGTAAATCGAACACCGGGGAGCTGTTTTTT.

The chain combines TRBV5-5 with TRBJ2-7, with 10 bases aligning to TRBD2. Per the germline V gene, CDR1 is SGHKS and CDR2 is YYEKEE (reference sequence). This CDR3 is 17 amino acids long. V was pared by 2 bases and J by 5 bases, with 13 bases of the junction left unmatched. The CDR3, as DNA: TGTGCCAGCAGCTTAGGGTACAAGACAGGGACTAGCGACGAGCAGTACTTC. The encoded protein is CASSLGYKTGTSDEQYF.

The chain links TRBV3-1 (or the pseudogene TRBV3-2) to TRBJ1-3; D unclear. This CDR3 is built from 16 residues. Germline V gene lookup returns CDR1 LGHDT and CDR2 YNNKEL (reference sequence). V gave up 0 bases and J gave up 0 bases, with 9 bases separating them. The CDR3 sequence: CASSQDLIRSGNTIYF. DNA for the CDR3: TGTGCCAGCAGCCAAGATTTAATACGCTCTGGAAACACCATATATTTT.

The V gene is TRBV28, the J gene TRBJ2-3; 7 positions match TRBD1. The CDR3 contains 14 residues. Germline V gene data show CDR1 as MDHEN and CDR2 as SYDVKM. Germline trimming cut 3 bases from V and 1 base from J; bases unmatched to any gene: 1. CDR3 amino acids: CASSFQGGTDTQYF. The CDR3 DNA reads as TGTGCCAGCAGTTTTCAGGGGGGCACAGATACGCAGTATTTT.

The chain is built from TRBV7-9 and TRBJ1-2, with D unclear. V lost 0 bases, J lost 10 bases, and 9 bases lay in between. CDR3 size: 12 residues. Germline CDR1 reads SEHNR; CDR2 reads FQNEAQ (reference sequence). CDR3 in amino acids: CASSLALNYYTF. The CDR3 DNA follows: TGTGCCAGCAGCTTAGCGCTGAACTACTACACCTTC.

The CDR3 region is CSVDLRARGTEAFF. The CDR3 DNA is TGCAGCGTTGACTTAAGGGCCCGGGGGACTGAAGCTTTCTTT. This rearrangement joins TRBV29-1 to TRBJ1-1, with D maybe TRBD1 (5 bases). This CDR3 region has 14 residues. Trimming removed 3 bases from V and 5 bases from J, with 16 bases in between. CDR1 and CDR2 from the germline V gene are SQVTM and ANQGSEA. Complete variable domain (other parts from reference TRBV29-1 and TRBJ1-1): SAVISQKPSRDICQRGTSLTIQCQVDSQVTMMFWYRQQPGQSLTLIATANQGSEATYESGFVIDKFPISRPNLTFSTLTVSNMSPEDSSIYLCSVDLRARGTEAFFGQGTRLTVV.

The rearrangement links TRBV10-3 to TRBJ2-1, with D possibly TRBD2 on 6 matching bases. V lost 7 bases, J lost 0 bases, and 10 bases lay in between. CDR1 is ENHRY, CDR2 SYGVKD, per germline. CDR3 length equals 14 residues. Written as DNA, the CDR3 is TGTGCCATCAATAGCGGTAGCTCCTACAATGAGCAGTTCTTC. It specifies CAINSGSSYNEQFF.

The rearrangement uses TRBV6-5 and TRBJ1-2; no reliable D call. CDR1 is MNHEY, CDR2 SVGAGI, per germline. Trimming pared 2 bases from V and 8 bases from J, leaving 12 bases between. CDR3 length: 13 residues. CDR3 region: CASSYQPVEGYTF. The CDR3 DNA reads as TGTGCCAGCAGTTACCAGCCGGTTGAGGGCTACACCTTC.

The chain joins TRBV5-1 to TRBJ2-3, with a weak D call TRBD1 (6 bases). Germline loops: CDR1 SGHRS, CDR2 YFSETQ. V lost 4 bases to trimming and J lost 6 bases, with 18 bases between them. The CDR3 extends over 15 amino acids. The CDR3 coding sequence is TGCGCCAGCAGCCCTGGGACAACCAGTGCGGATACGCAGTATTTT. This sequence encodes CASSPGTTSADTQYF.

This sequence joins TRBV12-3 or TRBV12-4 and TRBJ2-1; no clear D gene. V gave up 8 bases and J gave up 0 bases, with 8 bases separating them. The CDR3 is made up of 13 amino acids. The CDR3 DNA reads as TGTGCCAGCCGGCGAAGCTCCTACAATGAGCAGTTCTTC. It specifies CASRRSSYNEQFF.

This clone was counted a single time. The chain has TRBV19 and TRBJ1-1; TRBD1 matches at 7 bases. This CDR3 contains 14 residues. Germline values: CDR1 LNHDA, CDR2 SQIVND (reference sequence). J lost 2 bases, V lost 5 bases, and 5 bases had no gene match. CDR3 DNA: TGTGCCAGTAGTCGGGACAGTATAAACACTGAAGCTTTCTTT. Translating it yields CASSRDSINTEAFF.